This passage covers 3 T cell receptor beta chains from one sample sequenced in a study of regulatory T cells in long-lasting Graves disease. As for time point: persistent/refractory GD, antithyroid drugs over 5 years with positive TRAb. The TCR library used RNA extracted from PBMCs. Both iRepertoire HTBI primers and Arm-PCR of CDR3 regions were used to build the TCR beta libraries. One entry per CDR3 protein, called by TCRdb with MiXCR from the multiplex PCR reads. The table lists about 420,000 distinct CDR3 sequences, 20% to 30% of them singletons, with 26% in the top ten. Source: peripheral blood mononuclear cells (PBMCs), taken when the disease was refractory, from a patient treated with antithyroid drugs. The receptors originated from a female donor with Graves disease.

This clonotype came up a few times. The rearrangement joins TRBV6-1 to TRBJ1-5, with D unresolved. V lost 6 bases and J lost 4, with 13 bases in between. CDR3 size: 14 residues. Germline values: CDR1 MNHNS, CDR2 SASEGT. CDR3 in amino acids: CASSPRTPNQPQHF. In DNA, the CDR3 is TGTGCCAGCAGCCCCCGGACCCCAAATCAGCCCCAGCATTTT.

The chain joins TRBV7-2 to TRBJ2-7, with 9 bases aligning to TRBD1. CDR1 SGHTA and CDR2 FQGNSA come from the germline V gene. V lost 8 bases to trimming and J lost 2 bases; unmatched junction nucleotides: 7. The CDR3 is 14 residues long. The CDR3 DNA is TGTGCCAGCGCAAAGCGGGACAGGGCCTACGAGCAGTACTTC. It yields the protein CASAKRDRAYEQYF. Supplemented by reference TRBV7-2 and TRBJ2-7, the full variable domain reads GAGVSQSPSNKVTEKGKDVELRCDPISGHTALYWYRQSLGQGLEFLIYFQGNSAPDKSGLPSDRFSAERTGGSVSTLTIQRTQQEDSAVYLCASAKRDRAYEQYFGPGTRLTVT.

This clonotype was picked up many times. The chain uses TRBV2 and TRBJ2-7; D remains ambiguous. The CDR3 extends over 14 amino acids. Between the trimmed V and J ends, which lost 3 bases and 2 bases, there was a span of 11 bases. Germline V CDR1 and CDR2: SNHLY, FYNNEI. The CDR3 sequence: CASSDQSKTYEQYF. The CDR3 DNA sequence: TGTGCCAGCAGTGATCAGTCCAAGACCTACGAGCAGTACTTC.